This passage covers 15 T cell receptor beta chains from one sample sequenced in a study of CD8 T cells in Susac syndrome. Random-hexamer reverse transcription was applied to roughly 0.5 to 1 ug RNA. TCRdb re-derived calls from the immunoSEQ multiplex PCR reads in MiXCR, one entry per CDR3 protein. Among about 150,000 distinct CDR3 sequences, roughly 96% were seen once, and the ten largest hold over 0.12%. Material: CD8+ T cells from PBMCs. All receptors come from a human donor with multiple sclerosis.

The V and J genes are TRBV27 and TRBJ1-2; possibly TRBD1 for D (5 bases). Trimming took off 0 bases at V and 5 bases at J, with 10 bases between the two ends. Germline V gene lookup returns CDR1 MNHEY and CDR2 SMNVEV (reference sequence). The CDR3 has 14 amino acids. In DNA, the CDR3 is TGTGCCAGCAGTTTATCCCAGGGAGGGTATGGCTACACCTTC. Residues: CASSLSQGGYGYTF.

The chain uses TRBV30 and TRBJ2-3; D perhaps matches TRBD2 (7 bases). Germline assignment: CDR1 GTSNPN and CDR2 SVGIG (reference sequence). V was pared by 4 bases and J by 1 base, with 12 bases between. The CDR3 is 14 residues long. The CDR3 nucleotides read TGTGCCTGGACTTCGGGGGGCCGCACAGATACGCAGTATTTT. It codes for CAWTSGGRTDTQYF.

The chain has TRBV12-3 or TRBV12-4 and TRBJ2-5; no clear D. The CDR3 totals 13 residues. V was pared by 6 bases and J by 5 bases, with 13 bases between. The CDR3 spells CASSPSVVETQYF. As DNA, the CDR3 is TGTGCCAGCAGCCCCTCGGTTGTGGAGACCCAGTACTTC.

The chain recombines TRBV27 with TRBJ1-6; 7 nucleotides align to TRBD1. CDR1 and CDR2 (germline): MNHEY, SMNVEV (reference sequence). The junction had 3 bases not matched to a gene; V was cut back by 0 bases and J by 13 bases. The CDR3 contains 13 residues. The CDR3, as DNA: TGTGCCAGCAGTTTATCGACAGGGCTCCCCCTCCACTTT. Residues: CASSLSTGLPLHF.

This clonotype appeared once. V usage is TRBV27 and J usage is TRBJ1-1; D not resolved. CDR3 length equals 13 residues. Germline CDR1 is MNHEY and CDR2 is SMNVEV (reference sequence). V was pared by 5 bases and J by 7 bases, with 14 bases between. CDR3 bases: TGTGCCAGCAGTCCCTCCTCGGGTCGTGAAGCTTTCTTT. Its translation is CASSPSSGREAFF.

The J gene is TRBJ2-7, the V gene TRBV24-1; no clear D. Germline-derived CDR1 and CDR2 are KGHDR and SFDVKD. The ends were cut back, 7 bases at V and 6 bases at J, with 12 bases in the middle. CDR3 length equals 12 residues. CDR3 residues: CATSSRKGEQYF. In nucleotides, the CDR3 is TGTGCCACCAGCTCTCGGAAGGGCGAGCAGTACTTC.

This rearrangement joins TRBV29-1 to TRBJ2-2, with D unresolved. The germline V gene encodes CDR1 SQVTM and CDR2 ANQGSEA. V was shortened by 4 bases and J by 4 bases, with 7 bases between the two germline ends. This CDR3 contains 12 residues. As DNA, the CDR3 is TGCAGCGTTGTACCCTCCACCGGGGAGCTGTTTTTT. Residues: CSVVPSTGELFF.

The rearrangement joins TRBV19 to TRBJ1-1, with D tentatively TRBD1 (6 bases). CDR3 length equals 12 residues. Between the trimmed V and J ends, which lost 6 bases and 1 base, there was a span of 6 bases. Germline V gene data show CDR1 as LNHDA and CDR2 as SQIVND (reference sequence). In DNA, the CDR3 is TGTGCCAGTAGGGACAGGAACACTGAAGCTTTCTTT. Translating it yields CASRDRNTEAFF.

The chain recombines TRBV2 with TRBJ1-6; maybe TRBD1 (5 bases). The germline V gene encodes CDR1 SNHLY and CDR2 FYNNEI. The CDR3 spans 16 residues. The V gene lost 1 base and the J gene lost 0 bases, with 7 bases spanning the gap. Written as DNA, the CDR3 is TGTGCCAGCAGTGAAGAGGGGAGCTCCTATAATTCACCCCTCCACTTT. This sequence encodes CASSEEGSSYNSPLHF. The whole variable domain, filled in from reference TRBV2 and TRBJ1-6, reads EPEVTQTPSHQVTQMGQEVILRCVPISNHLYFYWYRQILGQKVEFLVSFYNNEISEKSEIFDDQFSVERPDGSNFTLKIRSTKLEDSAMYFCASSEEGSSYNSPLHFGNGTRLTVT.

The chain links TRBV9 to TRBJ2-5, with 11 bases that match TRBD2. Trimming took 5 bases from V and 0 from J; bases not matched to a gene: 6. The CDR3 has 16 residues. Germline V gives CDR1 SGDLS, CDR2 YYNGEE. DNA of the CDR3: TGTGCCAGCAGTCTCGGGACTAGCGGACACCAAGAGACCCAGTACTTC. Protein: CASSLGTSGHQETQYF.

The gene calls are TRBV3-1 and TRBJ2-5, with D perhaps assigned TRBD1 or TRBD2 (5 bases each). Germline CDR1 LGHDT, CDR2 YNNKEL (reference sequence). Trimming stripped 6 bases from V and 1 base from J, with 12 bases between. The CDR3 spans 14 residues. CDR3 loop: CASSQRGAQETQYF. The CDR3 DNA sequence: TGTGCCAGCAGTCAAAGGGGAGCCCAAGAGACCCAGTACTTC.

The CDR3 sequence is CASSSTGSRAEAFF. The CDR3 region has the DNA TGTGCCAGCTCATCGACAGGGAGTCGTGCTGAAGCTTTCTTT. The V gene is TRBV18, the J gene TRBJ1-1, with 7 nucleotides matching TRBD1. The CDR3 contains 14 residues. The V gene end was trimmed by 5 bases and the J gene end by 6 bases; junction bases not matched to a gene: 9. CDR1 KGHSH and CDR2 LQKENI come from the germline V gene.

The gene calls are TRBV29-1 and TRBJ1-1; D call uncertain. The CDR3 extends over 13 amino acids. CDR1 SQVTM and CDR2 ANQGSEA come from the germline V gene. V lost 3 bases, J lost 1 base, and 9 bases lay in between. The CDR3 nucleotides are TGCAGCGTTGAGAACGGTCAGAACACTGAAGCTTTCTTT. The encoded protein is CSVENGQNTEAFF.

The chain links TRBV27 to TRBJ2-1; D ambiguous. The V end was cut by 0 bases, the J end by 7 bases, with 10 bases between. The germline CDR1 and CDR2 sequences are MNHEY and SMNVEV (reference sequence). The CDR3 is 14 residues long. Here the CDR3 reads CASSLSENGNEQFF. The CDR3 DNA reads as TGTGCCAGCAGTTTATCCGAGAATGGGAATGAGCAGTTCTTC.

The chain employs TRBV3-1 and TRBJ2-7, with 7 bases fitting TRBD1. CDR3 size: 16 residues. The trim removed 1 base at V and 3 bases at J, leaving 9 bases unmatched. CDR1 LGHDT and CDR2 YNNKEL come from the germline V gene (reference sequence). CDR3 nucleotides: TGTGCCAGCAGCCAAGGCCGGGACAGAATCTTCTACGAGCAGTACGTC. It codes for CASSQGRDRIFYEQYV.